This passage covers 15 T cell receptor beta chains from one sample sequenced in a study of T-cell reconstitution after alpha-beta-depleted transplantation in children. TCRbeta library construction was performed incorporating unique molecular identifiers. TCRdb re-called the PCR reads through MiXCR, storing one row per CDR3 protein. The data contain about a million distinct CDR3 sequences, about 26% of them seen just once; the ten biggest clones take up roughly 30%. Specimen: PBMCs, mostly from graft donor cells, collected 360 days after TCRalphabeta/CD19-depleted stem cell transplant. All receptors derive from a boy younger than two who had a stem cell transplant for SCID, so the T cells may come from the graft donor.

The chain employs TRBV9 and TRBJ2-5, with 12 nucleotides matching TRBD2. Germline V gives CDR1 SGDLS, CDR2 YYNGEE. V trimming: 2 bases; J trimming: 2 bases; junction bases outside the gene matches: 13. The CDR3 spans 19 residues. CDR3 nucleotides: TGTGCCAGCAGCGTCGGACTAGCGGGGTATACAACTATTCAAGAGACCCAGTACTTC. Translated, it gives CASSVGLAGYTTIQETQYF.

The chain joins TRBV3-1 to TRBJ2-1; tentative D call: TRBD2 (5 bases). The CDR3 runs to 13 residues. Germline-derived CDR1 and CDR2 are LGHDT and YNNKEL (reference sequence). V was cut by 8 bases and J by 3 bases, with 11 bases left in between. CDR3 DNA sequence: TGTGCCAGCGGACTCGAAGGCTACAATGAGCAGTTCTTC. Residues: CASGLEGYNEQFF.

The rearrangement joins TRBV24-1 to TRBJ2-2; 9 bases map to TRBD1. This CDR3 region has 17 residues. Germline V gene sequence: CDR1 KGHDR, CDR2 SFDVKD. V shed 4 bases, J shed 5 bases, and the junction held 10 bases outside the gene matches. DNA of the CDR3: TGTGCCACCAGTGACCCACAACAGGGGGCTCGGACCGGGGAGCTGTTTTTT. Its protein is CATSDPQQGARTGELFF.

In this sample, this clonotype turned up a few times. The V and J genes are TRBV12-3 or TRBV12-4 and TRBJ2-1; TRBD2 matches at 8 bases. V was pared by 7 bases and J by 1 base, with 9 bases of the junction left unmatched. This CDR3 comprises 16 residues. CDR3 DNA: TGTGCCAGCATTGAGGTAGCGGGGTCTTCCTACAATGAGCAGTTCTTC. This translates into CASIEVAGSSYNEQFF.

Written as DNA, the CDR3 is TGCGCCAGCAGCTTGGACCCGTTTCAGGGGTCGGAGACCCAGTACTTC. Translated, it gives CASSLDPFQGSETQYF. This sequence joins TRBV5-1 and TRBJ2-5; tentatively, D is TRBD1 (6 bases). CDR1 and CDR2 (germline): SGHRS, YFSETQ. V lost 0 bases to trimming and J lost 5 bases, with 17 bases between them. This CDR3 has 16 amino acids.

This chain connects TRBV5-1 to TRBJ2-7; 11 nucleotides agree with TRBD2. The CDR3 runs 14 residues. The trim removed 4 bases at V and 11 bases at J, leaving 11 bases unmatched. Germline-derived CDR1 and CDR2 are SGHRS and YFSETQ. Here the CDR3 reads CASSRGVAGGQKYF. DNA for the CDR3: TGCGCCAGCAGCCGGGGGGTAGCGGGGGGGCAAAAGTACTTC.

The chain employs TRBV7-8 and TRBJ2-2, with D maybe TRBD2 (6 bases). This CDR3 region has 16 residues. Germline loops: CDR1 SGHVS, CDR2 FQNEAQ. Trimming removed 5 bases from V and 5 bases from J, with 18 bases in between. The CDR3 bases are TGTGCCAGCAGCCCGAGACATACGGAGGGGACCGGGGAGCTGTTTTTT. It codes for CASSPRHTEGTGELFF.

The V gene is TRBV12-3 or TRBV12-4, the J gene TRBJ1-5, with D perhaps matching TRBD1 (5 bases). This CDR3 has 14 amino acids. Trimming shortened V by 3 bases and J by 5 bases, and 11 bases separated the two germline ends. The CDR3 DNA follows: TGTGCCAGCAGTTTTAATAGGGGCGATCAGCCCCAGCATTTT. It codes for CASSFNRGDQPQHF.

The V call is TRBV10-3, the J call TRBJ2-7, with D perhaps matching TRBD1 (6 bases). Germline V CDR1 and CDR2: ENHRY, SYGVKD. Trimming pared 7 bases from V and 0 bases from J, leaving 16 bases between. CDR3 size: 15 residues. CDR3 bases: TGTGCCATCACCAAAGGACAGTTCCCCTCCTACGAGCAGTACTTC. This codes for CAITKGQFPSYEQYF.

The chain carries TRBV12-5 and TRBJ2-3; D possibly matches TRBD1 or TRBD2 (5 bases each). Germline loops: CDR1 LGHNT, CDR2 FRNRAP. Trimming took 4 bases from V and 0 from J, leaving 8 bases between them. The CDR3 covers 14 residues. The CDR3 nucleotides read TGTGCTAGTGGTTCCGGGGACAGCACAGATACGCAGTATTTT. Protein sequence: CASGSGDSTDTQYF.

The chain couples TRBV4-1 to TRBJ1-1, with 8 positions matching TRBD1. Trimming removed 4 bases from V and 1 base from J; junction bases left unmatched: 5. CDR3 length: 15 amino acids. Germline-derived CDR1 and CDR2 are MGHRA and YSYEKL. In DNA form, the CDR3 reads TGCGCCAGCAGCCCCTGGACAGGGACGAACACTGAAGCTTTCTTT. Amino acid sequence: CASSPWTGTNTEAFF.

This clonotype was seen only a few times. The CDR3 sequence: CASSSRKETQYF. The CDR3 region has the DNA TGTGCCAGCAGCTCAAGGAAAGAGACCCAGTACTTC. The chain recombines TRBV5-5 with TRBJ2-5, with D unresolved. Germline CDR1 and CDR2: SGHKS and YYEKEE (reference sequence). The length of the CDR3 is 12 residues. Trimming pared 3 bases from V and 3 bases from J, leaving 6 bases between.

The chain combines TRBV5-1 with TRBJ2-7; TRBD1 might be the D (6 bases). The CDR3 has 16 amino acids. The V end lost 1 base, the J end lost 2 bases, and 16 bases lay between the germline ends. CDR1 is SGHRS, CDR2 YFSETQ, per germline. The DNA for the CDR3 is TGCGCCAGCAGCTTGACAGGGTCCCTAAGCGCCTACGAGCAGTACTTC. This translates into CASSLTGSLSAYEQYF.

This clonotype was observed a few times. The chain uses TRBV7-8 and TRBJ2-5, with TRBD1 matching over 7 bases. The J segment lost 4 bases and the V segment lost 5 bases, leaving 4 bases of the junction unmatched. Germline V gives CDR1 SGHVS, CDR2 FQNEAQ. This CDR3 contains 13 residues. The CDR3 bases are TGTGCCAGCAGCCCACACAGGGGAGAGACCCAGTACTTC. As protein: CASSPHRGETQYF.

This clonotype was detected only a few times. The J gene is TRBJ2-7, the V gene TRBV28, with D possibly being TRBD1 (6 bases). In germline, CDR1 is MDHEN, CDR2 SYDVKM. The CDR3 length is 16 residues. Trimming took off 4 bases at V and 3 bases at J, with 19 bases between the two ends. As DNA, the CDR3 is TGTGCCAGCAGTTCCACAGCAGGGGTTCTAAACTACGAGCAGTACTTC. Amino acids: CASSSTAGVLNYEQYF.